The 14 T cell receptor beta chains given below trace back to one sample, sequenced in a study of human T cells and chemical hapten exposure. As to time point: patch test 2, 6 weeks after DPC sensitization. Documented treatment: therapeutic diphenylcyclopropenone sensitization with weekly scalp DPC. TCRdb reprocessed the RACE reads with MiXCR, giving one entry per CDR3 protein. The repertoire holds 42,000 or so distinct CDR3 sequences, with about 8.9% as singletons. The specimen was whole blood, collected in connection with sensitization to the hapten diphenylcyclopropenone (DPC). These receptors were collected from a middle-aged woman with alopecia areata. Some clones in this sample may be carry-over from other donors' samples.

This clonotype was recorded at least ten times. The V call is TRBV30, the J call TRBJ1-1; no reliable D call. Trimming cost V 0 bases and J 1 base, with 6 bases left between them. Germline V CDR1 and CDR2: GTSNPN, SVGIG (reference sequence). The CDR3 length is 13 residues. The DNA for the CDR3 is TGTGCCTGGAGTGTAGGCTCGAACACTGAAGCTTTCTTT. As protein: CAWSVGSNTEAFF. The complete variable domain, with remaining parts taken from reference TRBV30 and TRBJ1-1, reads SQTIHQWPATLVQPVGSPLSLECTVEGTSNPNLYWYRQAAGRGLQLLFYSVGIGQISSEVPQNLSASRPQDRQFILSSKKLLLSDSGFYLCAWSVGSNTEAFFGQGTRLTVV.

This clonotype was seen many times. V is TRBV6-2 or TRBV6-3 and J is TRBJ2-2, with D perhaps assigned TRBD1 or TRBD2 (5 bases each). With 6 bases removed from V and 5 bases from J, the gap between germline ends came to 13 bases. The CDR3 length is 14 residues. Germline V CDR1 and CDR2: MNHEY, SVGEGT. The CDR3 reads CASSGAGETGELFF. In DNA form, the CDR3 reads TGTGCCAGCAGCGGGGCCGGGGAAACCGGGGAGCTGTTTTTT.

This clonotype was seen a few times. A read error may be the cause here, since a much bigger clone is one base away. The chain's CDR3 is CASSLGQAFAGTNVLTF. CDR3 bases: TGCGCCAGCAGCCTTGGACAGGCTTTCGCTGGGACCAACGTCCTGACTTTC. The chain employs TRBV5-1 and TRBJ2-6, with 7 bases that match TRBD1. This CDR3 region has 17 residues. Per germline, CDR1 SGHRS and CDR2 YFSETQ.

The table lists this clonotype with a few counts. J is TRBJ2-7 and V is TRBV18, with D uncertain. Trimming left V 1 base short and J 7 bases short, with 14 bases between. The CDR3 has 14 residues. Germline V lookup: CDR1 KGHSH, CDR2 LQKENI. CDR3 bases: TGTGCCAGCTCACCACAGTTGGCAGCCCAGGAGCAGTACTTC. As protein: CASSPQLAAQEQYF.

The chain joins TRBV20-1 to TRBJ2-3; D is perhaps TRBD2 (5 bases). Trimming removed 3 bases from V and 4 bases from J, with 14 bases in between. The CDR3 length is 14 residues. CDR1 is DFQATT and CDR2 is SNEGSKA in the germline V gene (reference sequence). DNA for the CDR3: TGCAGTGCTAGTTCTGGGAGAGGGTCAGATACGCAGTATTTT. Its protein product is CSASSGRGSDTQYF.

In this sample, this clonotype turned up many times. V is TRBV12-3 or TRBV12-4 and J is TRBJ1-6, with 8 nucleotides matching TRBD1. CDR3 length: 15 residues. Trimming took 6 bases from V and 7 from J; bases not matched to a gene: 8. For the CDR3, the DNA is TGTGCCAGCAGAGCGGACAGGGTGGGAAATTCACCCCTCCACTTT. Translated: CASRADRVGNSPLHF.

This clonotype was picked up many times. The chain employs TRBV4-2 and TRBJ2-2, with D possibly being TRBD2 (6 bases). CDR3 size: 14 residues. Per germline, CDR1 LGHNA and CDR2 YNFKEQ. Trimming shortened V by 5 bases and J by 3 bases, and 10 bases separated the two germline ends. CDR3 loop: CASSGRGDTGELFF. The CDR3 DNA reads as TGTGCCAGCAGCGGGCGGGGAGACACCGGGGAGCTGTTTTTT.

The rearrangement joins TRBV28 to TRBJ2-2; perhaps TRBD1 as D (6 bases). Per germline, CDR1 MDHEN and CDR2 SYDVKM. Between the trimmed V and J ends, which lost 3 bases and 2 bases, there was a span of 10 bases. This CDR3 has 15 amino acids. The CDR3 bases are TGTGCCAGCAGTTTGACCAGGGGAAACACCGGGGAGCTGTTTTTT. Its translation: CASSLTRGNTGELFF. Full variable domain (remainder filled in from reference TRBV28 and TRBJ2-2): DVKVTQSSRYLVKRTGEKVFLECVQDMDHENMFWYRQDPGLGLRLIYFSYDVKMKEKGDIPEGYSVSREKKERFSLILESASTNQTSMYLCASSLTRGNTGELFFGEGSRLTVL.

There are a few counts of this clonotype. The V call is TRBV14, the J call TRBJ1-2; 10 bases are shared with TRBD1. Unmatched junction bases numbered 8, after V lost 0 bases and J lost 7 bases. Germline assignment: CDR1 SGHDN and CDR2 FVKESK. The CDR3 has 16 amino acids. CDR3 residues: CASSQEDRGRVAGYTF. The CDR3 nucleotides are TGTGCCAGCAGCCAAGAGGACAGGGGGAGAGTGGCTGGCTACACCTTC.

This clonotype was observed many times. The chain couples TRBV18 to TRBJ2-3; no definite D call. V lost 5 bases, J lost 6 bases, and 9 bases lay in between. The germline gives CDR1 KGHSH, CDR2 LQKENI. This CDR3 is built from 12 residues. CDR3 protein: CASSTGRDTQYF. The DNA of the CDR3 is TGTGCCAGCTCAACGGGTCGTGATACGCAGTATTTT.

The sample holds many counts of this clonotype. The chain recombines TRBV29-1 with TRBJ1-1; weak D call: TRBD1 (5 bases). Germline values: CDR1 SQVTM, CDR2 ANQGSEA. This CDR3 spans 13 amino acids. Between the trimmed V and J ends, which lost 3 bases and 0 bases, there was a span of 8 bases. This CDR3 is CSVERQMNTEAFF. For the CDR3, the DNA is TGCAGCGTTGAGAGACAGATGAACACTGAAGCTTTCTTT.

This clonotype was detected ten times or more. The rearrangement uses TRBV7-9 and TRBJ2-7; D remains ambiguous. Deletions cut 11 bases from V and 3 bases from J, with 11 bases between. CDR3 length equals 11 residues. Germline assignment: CDR1 SEHNR and CDR2 FQNEAQ (reference sequence). CDR3 in DNA: TGTGCCGACCGGGCTAGCTACGAGCAGTACTTC. Residues: CADRASYEQYF.

The chain couples TRBV21-1 to TRBJ1-3; the tabulated D call, TRBD1, remains unverified against the DNA. TRBV21-1 corresponds to a pseudogene. The CDR3 length is 17 residues. The CDR3 sequence: CASSKATDRFLGNTIYF. CDR3 sequence (DNA): TGTGCCAGCAGCAAAGCCACGGACAGGTTTCTTGGAAACACCATATATTTT.

This clonotype was picked up many times. The V call is TRBV14, the J call TRBJ1-1; TRBD1 matches 9 bases. Losses at the gene ends were 4 bases for V and 0 bases for J; bases not matched to a gene: 9. Germline V gives CDR1 SGHDN, CDR2 FVKESK. This CDR3 is built from 17 residues. The CDR3 DNA sequence: TGTGCCAGCAGCCGAATACCGGGACAGGGAATGAACACTGAAGCTTTCTTT. Encoded protein: CASSRIPGQGMNTEAFF.